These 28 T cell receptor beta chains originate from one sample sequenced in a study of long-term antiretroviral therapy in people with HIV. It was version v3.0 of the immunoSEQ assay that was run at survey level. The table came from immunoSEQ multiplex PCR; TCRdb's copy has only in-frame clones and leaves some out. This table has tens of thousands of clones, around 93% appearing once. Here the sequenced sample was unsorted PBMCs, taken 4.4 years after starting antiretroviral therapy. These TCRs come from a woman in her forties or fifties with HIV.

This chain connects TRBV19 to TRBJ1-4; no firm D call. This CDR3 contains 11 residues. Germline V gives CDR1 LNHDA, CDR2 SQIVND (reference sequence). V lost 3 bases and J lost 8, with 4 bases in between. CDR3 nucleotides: TGTGCCAGTAGTATCCAGGAAAAACTGTTTTTT. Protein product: CASSIQEKLFF.

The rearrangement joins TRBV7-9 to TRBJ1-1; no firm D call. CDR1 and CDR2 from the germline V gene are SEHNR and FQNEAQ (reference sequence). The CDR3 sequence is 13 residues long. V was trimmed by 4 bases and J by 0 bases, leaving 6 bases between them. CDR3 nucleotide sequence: TGTGCCAGCAGCTCTGTAATGAACACTGAAGCTTTCTTT. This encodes CASSSVMNTEAFF.

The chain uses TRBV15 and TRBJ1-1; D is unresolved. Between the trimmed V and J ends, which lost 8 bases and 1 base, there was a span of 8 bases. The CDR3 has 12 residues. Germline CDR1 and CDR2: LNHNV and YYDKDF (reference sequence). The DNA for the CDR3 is TGTGCCACCGGGCGGGGGAACACTGAAGCTTTCTTT. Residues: CATGRGNTEAFF. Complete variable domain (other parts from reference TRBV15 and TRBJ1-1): DAMVIQNPRYQVTQFGKPVTLSCSQTLNHNVMYWYQQKSSQAPKLLFHYYDKDFNNEADTPDNFQSRRPNTSFCFLDIRSPGLGDTAMYLCATGRGNTEAFFGQGTRLTVV.

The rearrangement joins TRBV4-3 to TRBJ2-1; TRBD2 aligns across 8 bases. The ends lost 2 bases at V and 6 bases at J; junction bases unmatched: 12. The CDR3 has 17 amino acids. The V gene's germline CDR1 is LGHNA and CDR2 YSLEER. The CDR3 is CASSQSIGAGGFNEQFF. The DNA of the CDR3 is TGCGCCAGCAGCCAATCCATAGGGGCGGGGGGTTTCAATGAGCAGTTCTTC.

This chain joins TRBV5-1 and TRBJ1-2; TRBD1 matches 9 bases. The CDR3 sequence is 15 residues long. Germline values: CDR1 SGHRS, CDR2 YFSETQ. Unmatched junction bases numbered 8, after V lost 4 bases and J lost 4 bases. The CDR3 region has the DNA TGCGCCAGCAGCAGAGGGACAGGGATTTTCTATGGCTACACCTTC. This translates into CASSRGTGIFYGYTF.

CDR3 sequence: CASSPQGSFGANVLTF. As DNA, the CDR3 is TGCGCCAGCAGTCCGCAGGGCTCTTTTGGGGCCAACGTCCTGACTTTC. V is TRBV5-1 and J is TRBJ2-6; perhaps TRBD1 as D (5 bases). In germline, CDR1 is SGHRS, CDR2 YFSETQ. The ends were cut back, 5 bases at V and 3 bases at J, with 15 bases in the middle. CDR3 length: 16 residues.

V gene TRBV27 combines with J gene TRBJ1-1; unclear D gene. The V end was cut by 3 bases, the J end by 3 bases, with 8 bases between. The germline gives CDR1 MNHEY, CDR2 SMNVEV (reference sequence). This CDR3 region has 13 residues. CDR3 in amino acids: CASSLLGDTEAFF. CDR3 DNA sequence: TGTGCCAGCAGTTTGCTGGGAGACACTGAAGCTTTCTTT.

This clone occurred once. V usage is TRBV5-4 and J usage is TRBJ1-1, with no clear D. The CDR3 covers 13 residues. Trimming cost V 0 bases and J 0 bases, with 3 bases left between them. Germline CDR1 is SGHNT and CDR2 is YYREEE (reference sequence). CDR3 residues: CASSLALNTEAFF. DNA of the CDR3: TGTGCCAGCAGCTTGGCCCTGAACACTGAAGCTTTCTTT.

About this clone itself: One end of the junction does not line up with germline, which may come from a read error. In DNA, the CDR3 is TGCAGCGTGGAAGGGACCACAGATACGCAGTATTTT. This sequence encodes CSVEGTTDTQYF. The rearrangement links TRBV29-1 to TRBJ2-3; D could derive from TRBD1 or TRBD2 (5 bases each). The CDR3 runs to 12 residues. Germline CDR1 SQVTM, CDR2 ANQGSEA.

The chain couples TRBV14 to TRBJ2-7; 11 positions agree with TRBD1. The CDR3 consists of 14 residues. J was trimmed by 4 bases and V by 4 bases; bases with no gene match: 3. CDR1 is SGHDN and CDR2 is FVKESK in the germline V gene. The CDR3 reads CASSRGQGAYEQYF. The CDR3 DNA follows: TGTGCCAGCAGCCGCGGACAGGGGGCTTACGAGCAGTACTTC.

The CDR3 DNA is TGTGCCAGCAGCTTAGGGGTTAATGAAAAACTGTTTTTT. This sequence encodes CASSLGVNEKLFF. The chain links TRBV7-9 to TRBJ1-4; D remains unclear. The CDR3 extends over 13 amino acids. Trimming cost V 1 base and J 4 bases, with 4 bases left between them. The germline gives CDR1 SEHNR, CDR2 FQNEAQ (reference sequence).

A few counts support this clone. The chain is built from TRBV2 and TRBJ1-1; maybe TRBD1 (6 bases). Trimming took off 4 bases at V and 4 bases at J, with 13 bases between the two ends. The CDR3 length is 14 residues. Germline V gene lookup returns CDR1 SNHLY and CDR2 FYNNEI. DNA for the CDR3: TGTGCCAGCAGTGTACGGGGGCAGAGCACTGAAGCTTTCTTT. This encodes CASSVRGQSTEAFF.

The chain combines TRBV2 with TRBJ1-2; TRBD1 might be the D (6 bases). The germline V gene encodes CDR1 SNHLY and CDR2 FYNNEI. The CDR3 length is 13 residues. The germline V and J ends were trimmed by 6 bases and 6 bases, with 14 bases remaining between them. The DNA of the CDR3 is TGTGCCAGCAGGTCACAGGGACTGGATGGCTACACCTTC. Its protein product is CASRSQGLDGYTF.

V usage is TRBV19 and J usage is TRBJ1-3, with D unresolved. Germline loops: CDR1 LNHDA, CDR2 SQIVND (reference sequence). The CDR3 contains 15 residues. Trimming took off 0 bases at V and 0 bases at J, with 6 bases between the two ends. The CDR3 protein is CASSIDRDSGNTIYF. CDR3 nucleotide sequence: TGTGCCAGTAGTATAGACCGGGACTCTGGAAACACCATATATTTT.

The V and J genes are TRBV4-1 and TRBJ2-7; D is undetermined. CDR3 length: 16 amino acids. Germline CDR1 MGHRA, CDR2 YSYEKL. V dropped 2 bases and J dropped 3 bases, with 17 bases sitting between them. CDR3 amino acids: CASSQLFSSDGYEQYF. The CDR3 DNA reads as TGCGCCAGCAGCCAACTATTTAGCTCAGACGGCTACGAGCAGTACTTC.

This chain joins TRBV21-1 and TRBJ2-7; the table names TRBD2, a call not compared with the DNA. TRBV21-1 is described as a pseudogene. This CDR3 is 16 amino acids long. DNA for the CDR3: TGTGCCAGCAGCGAATTCACGTTTAGTCCATACTACGAGCAGTACTTC. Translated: CASSEFTFSPYYEQYF.

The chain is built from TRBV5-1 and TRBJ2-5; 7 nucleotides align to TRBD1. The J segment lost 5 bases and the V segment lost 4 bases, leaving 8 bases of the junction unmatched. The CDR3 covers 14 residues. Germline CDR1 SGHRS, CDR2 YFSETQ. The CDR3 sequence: CASSDDRVYETQYF. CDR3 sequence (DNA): TGCGCCAGCAGCGATGACAGGGTATACGAGACCCAGTACTTC.

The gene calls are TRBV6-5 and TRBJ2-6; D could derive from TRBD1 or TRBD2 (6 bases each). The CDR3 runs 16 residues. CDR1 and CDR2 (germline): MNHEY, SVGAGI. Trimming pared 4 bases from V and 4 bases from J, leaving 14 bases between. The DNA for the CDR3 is TGTGCCAGCAGTTCCCCGGGGGCAGGAGGGGCCAACGTCCTGACTTTC. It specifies CASSSPGAGGANVLTF.

CDR3 nucleotide sequence: TGTGCCAGCAGCTCTACAGGGGGCTCCTACGAGCAGTACTTC. This sequence encodes CASSSTGGSYEQYF. The chain couples TRBV7-9 to TRBJ2-7; 8 nucleotides agree with TRBD1. The CDR3 has 14 residues. With V trimmed by 4 bases and J by 0 bases, 2 bases remained unmatched. Germline V gives CDR1 SEHNR, CDR2 FQNEAQ (reference sequence).

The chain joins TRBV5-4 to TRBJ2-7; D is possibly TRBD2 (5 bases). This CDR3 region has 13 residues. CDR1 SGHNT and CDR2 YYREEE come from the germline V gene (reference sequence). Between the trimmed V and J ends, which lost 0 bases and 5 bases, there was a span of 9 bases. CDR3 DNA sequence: TGTGCCAGCAGCTTGGGCGGGCCTGACGAGCAGTACTTC. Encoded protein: CASSLGGPDEQYF.

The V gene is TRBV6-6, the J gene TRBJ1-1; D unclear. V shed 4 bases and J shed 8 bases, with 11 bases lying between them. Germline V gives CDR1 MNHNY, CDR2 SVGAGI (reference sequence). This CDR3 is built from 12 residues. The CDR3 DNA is TGTGCCAGCAGTTCGGGAGCCTGGGAAGCTTTCTTT. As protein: CASSSGAWEAFF.

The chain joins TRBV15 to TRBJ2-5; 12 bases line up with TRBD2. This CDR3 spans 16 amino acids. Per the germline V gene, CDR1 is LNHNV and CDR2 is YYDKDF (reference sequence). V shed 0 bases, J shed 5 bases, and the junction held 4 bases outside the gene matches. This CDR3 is CATSRDYGTSGETQYF. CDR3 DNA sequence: TGTGCCACCAGCAGAGATTACGGGACTAGCGGGGAGACCCAGTACTTC.

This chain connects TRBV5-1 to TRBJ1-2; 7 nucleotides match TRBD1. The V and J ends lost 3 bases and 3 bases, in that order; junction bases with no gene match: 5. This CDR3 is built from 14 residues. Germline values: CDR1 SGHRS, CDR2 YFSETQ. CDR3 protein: CASSYNRGDYGYTF. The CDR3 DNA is TGCGCCAGCAGCTACAACAGGGGAGACTATGGCTACACCTTC.

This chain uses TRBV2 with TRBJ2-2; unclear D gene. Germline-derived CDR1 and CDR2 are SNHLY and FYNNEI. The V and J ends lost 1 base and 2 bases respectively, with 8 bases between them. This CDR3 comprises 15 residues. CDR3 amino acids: CASSEEGYNTGELFF. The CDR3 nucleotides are TGTGCCAGCAGTGAAGAGGGATACAACACCGGGGAGCTGTTTTTT.

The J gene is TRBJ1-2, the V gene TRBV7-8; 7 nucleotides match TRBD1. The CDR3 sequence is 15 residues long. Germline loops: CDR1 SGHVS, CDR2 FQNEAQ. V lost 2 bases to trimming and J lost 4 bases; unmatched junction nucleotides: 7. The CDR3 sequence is CASSLNRGGIYGYTF. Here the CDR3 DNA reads TGTGCCAGCAGCTTAAACAGGGGCGGAATCTATGGCTACACCTTC.

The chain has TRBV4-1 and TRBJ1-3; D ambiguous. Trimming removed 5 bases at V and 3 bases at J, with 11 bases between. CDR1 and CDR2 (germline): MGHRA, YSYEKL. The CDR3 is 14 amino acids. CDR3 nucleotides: TGCGCCAGCAGCTCCGGGCTCAATGGAAACACCATATATTTT. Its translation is CASSSGLNGNTIYF.

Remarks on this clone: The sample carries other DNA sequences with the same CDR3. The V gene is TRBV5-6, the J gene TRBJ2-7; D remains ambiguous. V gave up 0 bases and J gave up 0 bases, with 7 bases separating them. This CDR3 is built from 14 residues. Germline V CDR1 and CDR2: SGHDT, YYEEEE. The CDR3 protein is CASSLAGSSYEQYF. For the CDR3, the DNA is TGTGCCAGCAGCTTGGCCGGAAGCTCCTACGAGCAGTACTTC.

CDR3: CASSLGPEAANEKLFF. Written as DNA, the CDR3 is TGCGCCAGCAGCTTGGGGCCCGAAGCAGCTAATGAAAAACTGTTTTTT. The chain uses TRBV5-1 and TRBJ1-4; D is ambiguous. Germline CDR1 reads SGHRS; CDR2 reads YFSETQ. This CDR3 contains 16 residues. V was cut by 0 bases and J by 3 bases, with 12 bases left in between.